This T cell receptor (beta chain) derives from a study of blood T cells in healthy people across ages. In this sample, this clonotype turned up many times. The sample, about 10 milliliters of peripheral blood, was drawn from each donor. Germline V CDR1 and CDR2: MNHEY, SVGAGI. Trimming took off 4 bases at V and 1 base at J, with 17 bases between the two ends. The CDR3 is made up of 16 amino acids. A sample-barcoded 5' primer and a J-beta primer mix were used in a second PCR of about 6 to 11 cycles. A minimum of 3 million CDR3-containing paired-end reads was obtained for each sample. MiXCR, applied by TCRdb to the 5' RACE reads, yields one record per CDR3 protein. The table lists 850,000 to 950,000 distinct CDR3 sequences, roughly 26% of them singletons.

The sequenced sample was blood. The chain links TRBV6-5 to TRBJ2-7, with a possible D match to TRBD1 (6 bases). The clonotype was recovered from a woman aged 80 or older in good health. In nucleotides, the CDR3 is TGTGCCAGCAGTTCCGTGGTGGACAGATTTTCCTACGAGCAGTACTTC. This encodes CASSSVVDRFSYEQYF.